The 6 T cell receptor beta chains presented below share a single source sample, sequenced in a study of cytomegalovirus exposure and HLA in healthy donors. PCR involved 60 Vbeta and 13 Jbeta primers. Produced via immunoSEQ multiplex PCR; TCRdb's table is partial and in-frame only. The sample's table shows about 48,000 clones. Sequencing input: PBMCs. These receptors were taken from a woman aged 40 to 55 in good health and CMV-seronegative.

The V call is TRBV5-1, the J call TRBJ1-1; a weak D match, TRBD1 (5 bases). The CDR3 has 14 residues. V was clipped by 4 bases and J by 2 bases, with 12 bases between them. Per germline, CDR1 SGHRS and CDR2 YFSETQ. The DNA of the CDR3 is TGCGCCAGCAGCGGATTGCAGGGAAACACTGAAGCTTTCTTT. It yields the protein CASSGLQGNTEAFF.

Comment on this clone: This sample also contains other DNA sequences that code for the same CDR3. This chain links TRBV30 with TRBJ1-2; perhaps TRBD1 as D (6 bases). Looked up from germline, CDR1 is GTSNPN and CDR2 is SVGIG (reference sequence). Deletions cut 7 bases from V and 10 bases from J, with 16 bases between. The CDR3 contains 11 residues. CDR3 in amino acids: CASLLQGIYTF. The DNA of the CDR3 is TGTGCCTCCCTCTTACAGGGCATCTACACCTTC.

CDR3 region: CASSQDPEREWGYNEQFF. The CDR3 nucleotides read TGCGCCAGCAGCCAAGATCCAGAGCGGGAGTGGGGTTACAATGAGCAGTTCTTC. V usage is TRBV4-1 and J usage is TRBJ2-1, with 8 bases aligning to TRBD2. The V segment lost 0 bases and the J segment 4 bases; nucleotides outside the gene matches: 11. CDR3 size: 18 residues. CDR1 and CDR2 (germline): MGHRA, YSYEKL.

This chain uses TRBV19 with TRBJ2-7; a weak D match, TRBD2 (5 bases). Deletions cut 6 bases from V and 0 bases from J, with 6 bases between. The CDR3 is 12 amino acids. Germline loops: CDR1 LNHDA, CDR2 SQIVND (reference sequence). The CDR3 region is CASSDYSYEQYF. The CDR3 DNA reads as TGTGCCAGTAGCGACTACTCCTACGAGCAGTACTTC.

V and J are TRBV15 and TRBJ2-7; no firm D call. The CDR3 spans 12 residues. The V and J ends lost 0 bases and 4 bases respectively, with 4 bases between them. Germline CDR1 reads LNHNV; CDR2 reads YYDKDF (reference sequence). The CDR3 nucleotides read TGTGCCACCAGCAGAGATAATTACGAGCAGTACTTC. It encodes CATSRDNYEQYF.

This rearrangement joins TRBV4-3 to TRBJ1-2, with no clear D. Trimming stripped 4 bases from V and 8 bases from J, with 11 bases between. The CDR3 consists of 12 residues. CDR1 and CDR2 (germline): LGHNA, YSLEER. The CDR3 coding sequence is TGCGCCAGCAGCCTCCACGGGGAGGGCTACACCTTC. Translated: CASSLHGEGYTF.